This record covers a single T cell receptor (beta chain). What it binds is not known. This sample is part of a study of OX40 agonist ivuxolimab in advanced cancers. Across the study: Patients undergoing dose escalation presented with hepatocellular carcinoma, melanoma, renal cell or head and neck cancer. Study-wide results and limits: At 0.1 to 3.0 mg/kg, CD4+ and CD8+ blood T cells expanded clonally by week 6.

The trim removed 6 bases at V and 3 bases at J, leaving 7 bases unmatched. The CDR3 sequence is 14 residues long. Germline V gene data show CDR1 as KGHSH and CDR2 as LQKENI. Patients with autoimmune history or systemic immunosuppression were excluded. The repertoire was sequenced with immunoSEQ multiplex PCR; TCRdb's copy has only in-frame clones and lacks some. The sample lists tens of thousands of clones, about 93% occurring once. The V call is TRBV18, the J call TRBJ2-5; 7 bases map to TRBD1. Sequencing used CD4+ or CD8+ T cells sorted from blood, obtained in a trial of the OX40 agonist ivuxolimab. This clonotype originated in an adult with an advanced solid tumor such as melanoma, head and neck, liver or kidney cancer. The CDR3 loop is CASSQTGPEETQYF. CDR3 nucleotide sequence: TGTGCCAGCTCGCAGACAGGGCCCGAAGAGACCCAGTACTTC. Complete variable domain (other parts from reference TRBV18 and TRBJ2-5): NAGVMQNPRHLVRRRGQEARLRCSPMKGHSHVYWYRQLPEEGLKFMVYLQKENIIDESGMPKERFSAEFPKEGPSILRIQQVVRGDSAAYFCASSQTGPEETQYFGPGTRLLVL.